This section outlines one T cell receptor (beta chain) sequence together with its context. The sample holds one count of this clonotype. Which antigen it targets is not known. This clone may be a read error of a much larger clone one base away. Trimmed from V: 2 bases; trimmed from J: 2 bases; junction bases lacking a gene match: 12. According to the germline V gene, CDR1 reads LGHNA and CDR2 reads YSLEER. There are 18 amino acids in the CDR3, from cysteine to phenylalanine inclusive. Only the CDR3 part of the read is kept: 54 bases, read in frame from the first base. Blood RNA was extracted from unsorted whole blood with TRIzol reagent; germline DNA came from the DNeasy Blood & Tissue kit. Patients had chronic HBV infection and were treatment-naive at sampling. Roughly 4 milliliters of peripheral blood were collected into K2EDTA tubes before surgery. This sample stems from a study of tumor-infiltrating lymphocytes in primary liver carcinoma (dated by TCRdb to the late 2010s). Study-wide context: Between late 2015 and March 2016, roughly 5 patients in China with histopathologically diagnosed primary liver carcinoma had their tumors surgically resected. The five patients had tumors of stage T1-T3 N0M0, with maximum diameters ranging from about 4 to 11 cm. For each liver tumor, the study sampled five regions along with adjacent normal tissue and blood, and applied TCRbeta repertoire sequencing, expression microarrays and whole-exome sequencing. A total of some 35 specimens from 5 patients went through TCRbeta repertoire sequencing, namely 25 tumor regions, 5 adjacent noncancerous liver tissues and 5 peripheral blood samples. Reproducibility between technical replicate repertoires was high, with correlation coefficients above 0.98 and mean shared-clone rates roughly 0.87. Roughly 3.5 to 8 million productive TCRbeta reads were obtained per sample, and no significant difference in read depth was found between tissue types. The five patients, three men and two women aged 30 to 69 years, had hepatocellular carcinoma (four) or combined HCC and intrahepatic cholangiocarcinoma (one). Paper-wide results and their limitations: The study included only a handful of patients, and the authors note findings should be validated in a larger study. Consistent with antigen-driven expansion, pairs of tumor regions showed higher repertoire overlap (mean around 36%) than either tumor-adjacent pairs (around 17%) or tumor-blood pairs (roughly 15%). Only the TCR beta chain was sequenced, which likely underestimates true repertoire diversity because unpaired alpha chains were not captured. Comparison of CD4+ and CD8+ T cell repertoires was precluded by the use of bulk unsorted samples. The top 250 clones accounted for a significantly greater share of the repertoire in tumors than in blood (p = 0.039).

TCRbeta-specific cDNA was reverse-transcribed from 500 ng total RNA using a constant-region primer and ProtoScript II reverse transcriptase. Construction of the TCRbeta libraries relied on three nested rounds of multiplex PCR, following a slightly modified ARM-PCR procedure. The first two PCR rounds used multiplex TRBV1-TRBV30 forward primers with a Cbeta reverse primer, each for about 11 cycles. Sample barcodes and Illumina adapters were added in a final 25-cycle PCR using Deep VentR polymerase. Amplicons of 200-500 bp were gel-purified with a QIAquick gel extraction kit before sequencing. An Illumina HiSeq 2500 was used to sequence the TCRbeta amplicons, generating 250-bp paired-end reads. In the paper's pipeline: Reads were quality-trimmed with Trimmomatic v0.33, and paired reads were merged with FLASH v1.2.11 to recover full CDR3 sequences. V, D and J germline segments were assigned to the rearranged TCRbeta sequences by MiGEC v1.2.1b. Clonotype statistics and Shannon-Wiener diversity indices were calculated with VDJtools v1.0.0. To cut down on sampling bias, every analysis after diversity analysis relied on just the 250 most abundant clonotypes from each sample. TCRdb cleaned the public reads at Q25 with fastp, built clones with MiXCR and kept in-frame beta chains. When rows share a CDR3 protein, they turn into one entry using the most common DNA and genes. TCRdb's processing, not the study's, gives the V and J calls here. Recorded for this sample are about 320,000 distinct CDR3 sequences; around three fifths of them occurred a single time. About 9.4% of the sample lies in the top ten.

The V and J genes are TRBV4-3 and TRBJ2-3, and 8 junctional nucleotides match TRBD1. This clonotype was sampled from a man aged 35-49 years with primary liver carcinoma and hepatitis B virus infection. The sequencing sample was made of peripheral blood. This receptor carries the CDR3 CASSQYLGGQGPTDTQYF. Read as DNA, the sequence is TGCGCCAGCAGCCAATATTTAGGAGGACAGGGCCCCACAGATACGCAGTATTTT.